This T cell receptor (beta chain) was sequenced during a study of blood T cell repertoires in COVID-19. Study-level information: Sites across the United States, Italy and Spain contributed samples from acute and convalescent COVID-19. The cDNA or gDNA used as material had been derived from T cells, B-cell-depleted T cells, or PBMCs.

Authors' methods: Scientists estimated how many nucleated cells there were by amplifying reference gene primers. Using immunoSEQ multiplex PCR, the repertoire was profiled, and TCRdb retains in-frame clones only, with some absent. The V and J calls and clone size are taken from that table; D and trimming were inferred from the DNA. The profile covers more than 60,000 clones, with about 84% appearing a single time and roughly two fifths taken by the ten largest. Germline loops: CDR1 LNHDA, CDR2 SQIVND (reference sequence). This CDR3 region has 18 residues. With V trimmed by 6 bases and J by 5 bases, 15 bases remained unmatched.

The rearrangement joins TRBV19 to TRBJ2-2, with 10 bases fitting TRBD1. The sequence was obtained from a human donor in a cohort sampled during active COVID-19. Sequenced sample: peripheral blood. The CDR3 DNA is TGTGCCAGTAGCAATCTACCCCGGGACAGGGGTTGGACCGGGGAGCTGTTTTTT. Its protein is CASSNLPRDRGWTGELFF. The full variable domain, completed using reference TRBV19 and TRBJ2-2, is DGGITQSPKYLFRKEGQNVTLSCEQNLNHDAMYWYRQDPGQGLRLIYYSQIVNDFQKGDIAEGYSVSREKKESFPLTVTSAQKNPTAFYLCASSNLPRDRGWTGELFFGEGSRLTVL.